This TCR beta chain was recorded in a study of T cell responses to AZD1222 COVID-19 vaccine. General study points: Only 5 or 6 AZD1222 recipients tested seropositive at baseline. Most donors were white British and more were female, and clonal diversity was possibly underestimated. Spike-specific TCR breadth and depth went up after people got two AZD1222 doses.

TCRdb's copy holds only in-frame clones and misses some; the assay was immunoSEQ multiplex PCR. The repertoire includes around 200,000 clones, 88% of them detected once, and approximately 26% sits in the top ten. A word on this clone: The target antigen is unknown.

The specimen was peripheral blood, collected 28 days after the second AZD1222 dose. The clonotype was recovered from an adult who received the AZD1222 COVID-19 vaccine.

CDR3 residues: CASSQRDINTEAFF. CDR3 in DNA: TGTGCCAGCAGCCAAAGGGATATCAACACTGAAGCTTTCTTT. The chain uses TRBV3-1 (or the pseudogene TRBV3-2) and TRBJ1-1; no clear D. V lost 2 bases to trimming and J lost 2 bases, with 9 bases between them. The CDR3 has 14 residues. Germline assignment: CDR1 LGHDT and CDR2 YNNKEL (reference sequence).